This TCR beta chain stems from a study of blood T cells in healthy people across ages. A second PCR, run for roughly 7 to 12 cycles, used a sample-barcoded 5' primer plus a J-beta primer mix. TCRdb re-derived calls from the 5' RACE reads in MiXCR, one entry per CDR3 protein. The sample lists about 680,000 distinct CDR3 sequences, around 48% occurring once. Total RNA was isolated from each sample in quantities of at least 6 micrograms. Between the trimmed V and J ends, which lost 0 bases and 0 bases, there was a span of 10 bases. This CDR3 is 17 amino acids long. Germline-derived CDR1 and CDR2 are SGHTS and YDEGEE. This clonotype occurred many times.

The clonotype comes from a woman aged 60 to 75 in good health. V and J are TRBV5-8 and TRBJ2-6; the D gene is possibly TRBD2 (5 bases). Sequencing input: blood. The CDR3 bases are TGTGCCAGCAGCTTGGGGGCGGGTAGCTCTGGGGCCAACGTCCTGACTTTC. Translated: CASSLGAGSSGANVLTF.